The next 10 T cell receptor beta chains were all read from a single sample in a study of blood T cell repertoires in COVID-19. The table came from immunoSEQ multiplex PCR; TCRdb's copy has only in-frame clones and leaves some out. The sample has approximately 300,000 clones, 85% to 95% seen once. The sample consisted of PBMCs or T cells enriched from blood (not recorded which). The source is a woman aged 30 to 39 who had been exposed to COVID-19.

The chain carries TRBV3-1 (or the pseudogene TRBV3-2) and TRBJ1-4; D gene unclear. Per the germline V gene, CDR1 is LGHDT and CDR2 is YNNKEL (reference sequence). This CDR3 has 13 amino acids. V gave up 3 bases and J gave up 6 bases, with 8 bases separating them. CDR3: CASSQGIHEKLFF. The CDR3 region has the DNA TGTGCCAGCAGCCAGGGCATTCATGAAAAACTGTTTTTT.

V is TRBV7-8 and J is TRBJ1-1; 10 bases match TRBD1. The germline V gene encodes CDR1 SGHVS and CDR2 FQNEAQ. The junction had 4 bases not matched to a gene; V was cut back by 5 bases and J by 7 bases. This CDR3 is 13 amino acids long. CDR3 DNA: TGTGCCAGCAGCACGGACAGGGGGTTTGAAGCTTTCTTT. Its protein is CASSTDRGFEAFF.

This rearrangement joins TRBV5-1 to TRBJ2-5; 7 nucleotides line up with TRBD2. The V and J ends lost 4 bases and 4 bases, in that order; junction bases with no gene match: 7. The CDR3 loop spans 14 amino acids. Germline V gives CDR1 SGHRS, CDR2 YFSETQ. The CDR3: CASSAPQRGETQYF. CDR3 coding DNA: TGCGCCAGCAGCGCCCCCCAGCGGGGAGAGACCCAGTACTTC.

The rearrangement links TRBV27 to TRBJ2-7, with D tentatively TRBD2 (6 bases). Germline values: CDR1 MNHEY, CDR2 SMNVEV (reference sequence). V was shortened by 5 bases and J by 2 bases, with 19 bases between the two germline ends. The CDR3 sequence is 16 residues long. CDR3 loop: CASSDAGGGVAYEQYF. The CDR3 DNA is TGTGCCAGCAGTGACGCCGGAGGAGGGGTTGCCTACGAGCAGTACTTC.

The chain employs TRBV7-2 and TRBJ2-5; D may be TRBD1 (5 bases). V lost 8 bases, J lost 1 base, and 8 bases lay in between. The CDR3 length is 12 residues. Germline CDR1 reads SGHTA; CDR2 reads FQGNSA. The CDR3 is CASGQGQETQYF. The CDR3 DNA follows: TGTGCCAGCGGCCAGGGCCAAGAGACCCAGTACTTC.

The rearrangement links TRBV19 to TRBJ2-5, with 14 bases fitting TRBD2. V trimming: 6 bases; J trimming: 5 bases; junction bases outside the gene matches: 8. The CDR3 is 16 residues long. Germline V CDR1 and CDR2: LNHDA, SQIVND (reference sequence). The CDR3 here is CASSRTSGGLAETQYF. The CDR3 nucleotides read TGTGCCAGTAGCAGGACTAGCGGGGGGTTAGCGGAGACCCAGTACTTC.

This clone has only a few counts. V usage is TRBV5-3 and J usage is TRBJ2-2, with a possible D match to TRBD2 (6 bases). TRBV5-3 is known as an ORF, though its function is uncertain. This CDR3 contains 14 residues. Trimming took 8 bases from V and 0 from J, leaving 11 bases between them. In DNA form, the CDR3 reads TGTGCCAGGGCTCTAGCGACGAACACCGGGGAGCTGTTTTTT. It is translated as CARALATNTGELFF.

The genes are TRBV15 and TRBJ1-5, with 9 bases aligning to TRBD1. In germline, CDR1 is LNHNV, CDR2 YYDKDF (reference sequence). The CDR3 spans 17 residues. The V gene end was trimmed by 3 bases and the J gene end by 3 bases; junction bases not matched to a gene: 9. The CDR3 loop is CATSSSLTGGANQPQHF. CDR3 DNA sequence: TGTGCCACCAGCAGTTCCCTGACAGGGGGTGCCAATCAGCCCCAGCATTTT.

This clone came up once. V gene TRBV10-3 combines with J gene TRBJ2-7, with TRBD1 identical over 7 bases. Germline V gene lookup returns CDR1 ENHRY and CDR2 SYGVKD. The CDR3 is 14 amino acids. V gave up 2 bases and J gave up 0 bases; unmatched junction bases: 1. CDR3 DNA: TGTGCCATCAGTGAGGGGACAGACTCCTACGAGCAGTACTTC. Protein sequence: CAISEGTDSYEQYF.

Only one count was recorded for this clone. This sequence joins TRBV6-5 and TRBJ1-1, with D unresolved. The CDR3 is 15 amino acids. The V and J ends lost 0 bases and 1 base respectively, with 9 bases between them. Germline assignment: CDR1 MNHEY and CDR2 SVGAGI. The CDR3 nucleotides read TGTGCCAGCAGTTACTCGGCGGTGGAGAACACTGAAGCTTTCTTT. Translating it yields CASSYSAVENTEAFF.